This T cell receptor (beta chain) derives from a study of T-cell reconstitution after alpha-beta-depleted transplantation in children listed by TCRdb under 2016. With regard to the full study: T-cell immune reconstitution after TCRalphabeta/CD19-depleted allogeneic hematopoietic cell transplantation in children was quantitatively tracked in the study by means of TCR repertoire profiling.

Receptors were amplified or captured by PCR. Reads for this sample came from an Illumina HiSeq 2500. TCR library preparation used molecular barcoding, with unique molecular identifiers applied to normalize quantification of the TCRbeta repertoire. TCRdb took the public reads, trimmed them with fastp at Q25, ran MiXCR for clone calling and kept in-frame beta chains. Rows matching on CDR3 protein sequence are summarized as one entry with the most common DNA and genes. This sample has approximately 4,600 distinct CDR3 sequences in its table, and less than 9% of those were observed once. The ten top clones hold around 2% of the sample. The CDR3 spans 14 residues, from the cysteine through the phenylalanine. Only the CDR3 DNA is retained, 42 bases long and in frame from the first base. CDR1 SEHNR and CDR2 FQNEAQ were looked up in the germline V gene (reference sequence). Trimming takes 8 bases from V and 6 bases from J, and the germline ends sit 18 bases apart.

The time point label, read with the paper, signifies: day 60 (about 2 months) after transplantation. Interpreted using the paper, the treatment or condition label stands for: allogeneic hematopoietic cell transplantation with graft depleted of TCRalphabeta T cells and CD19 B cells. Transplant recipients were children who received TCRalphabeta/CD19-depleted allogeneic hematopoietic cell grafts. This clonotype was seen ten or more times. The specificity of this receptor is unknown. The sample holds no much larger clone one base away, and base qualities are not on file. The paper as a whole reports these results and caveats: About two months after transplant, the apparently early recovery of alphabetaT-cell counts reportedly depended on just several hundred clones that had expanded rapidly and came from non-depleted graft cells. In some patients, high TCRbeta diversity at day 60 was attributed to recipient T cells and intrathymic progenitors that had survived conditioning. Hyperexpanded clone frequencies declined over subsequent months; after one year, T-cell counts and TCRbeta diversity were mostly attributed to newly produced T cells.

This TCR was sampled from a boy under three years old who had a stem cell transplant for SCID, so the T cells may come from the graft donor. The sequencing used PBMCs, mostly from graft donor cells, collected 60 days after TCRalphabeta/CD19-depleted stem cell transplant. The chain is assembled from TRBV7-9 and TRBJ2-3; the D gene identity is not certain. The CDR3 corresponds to CASASELWADTQYF. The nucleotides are TGTGCCAGCGCTAGTGAGCTGTGGGCCGATACGCAGTATTTT.